These 2 T cell receptor beta chains came from one sample sequenced in a study of T cell responses to AZD1222 COVID-19 vaccine. Sequencing used immunoSEQ multiplex PCR; TCRdb keeps in-frame clones, though not all of them. The repertoire holds 73,000 or so clones, with around three quarters as singletons. The sequencing here drew on peripheral blood, taken 28 days after the second AZD1222 dose. The receptors stem from an adult who received the AZD1222 COVID-19 vaccine.

This clone came up once. The chain employs TRBV6-1 and TRBJ2-7, with TRBD1 matching over 7 bases. CDR1 is MNHNS, CDR2 SASEGT, per germline. After removal of 7 bases from V and 5 bases from J, the junction contained 8 bases not matched to a gene. The CDR3 is made up of 13 amino acids. This CDR3 reads CASNRDRVHEQYF. The DNA for the CDR3 is TGTGCCAGCAACCGGGACAGAGTCCACGAGCAGTACTTC.

The V and J genes are TRBV2 and TRBJ2-1; D gene unclear. Deletions cut 5 bases from V and 0 bases from J, with 11 bases between. Germline-derived CDR1 and CDR2 are SNHLY and FYNNEI. This CDR3 is built from 15 residues. The CDR3 DNA is TGTGCCAGCAGTCTCCCACTTAGCTCCTACAATGAGCAGTTCTTC. Its translation is CASSLPLSSYNEQFF.